A selection of T cell receptor beta chains follows, all from one sample in a study of cytomegalovirus exposure and HLA in healthy donors. Libraries were prepared by immunoSEQ multiplex PCR; TCRdb keeps only in-frame clonotypes and omits some of them. This table holds roughly 150,000 clones, about 88% found once. Sequencing input: PBMCs. Every receptor here comes from a man under 40 in good health and CMV-seropositive. Each CDR3 is given with its conserved first and last residue. For some rows the clone size is stated as once, few or many, or as a class when expanded; others skip it.

TRBV29-1 | . | CSVRRGDEQYF
TRBV9 | . | CASSVGVTSGTDTQYF
TRBV11-3 | . | CASSLSGSWNTQYF
TRBV2 | . | CASMGLADPYNEQFF
TRBV9 | once | CASSEGLAGSNEQFF
TRBV7-9 | . | CASSYRSNTEAFF
TRBV5-6 | . | CASSLIRPSGRGYNEQFF
TRBV6-5 | . | CASSSTGSSRGTQYF
TRBV6-5 | . | CASSYDRGRSDEKLFF
TRBV4-1 | . | CASSQAGLAGYEQYF
TRBV7-2 | once | CASTLAAAYNEQFF
TRBV7-9 | . | CSSSLSDEQFF
TRBV19 | . | CASSIRGTGTYNEQFF
TRBV7-9 | . | CASSFDPGEAFF
TRBV7-2 | few | CASSTDRAQPQHF
TRBV10-3 | few | CAIMGTGGTEAFF
TRBV2 | . | CASSDGQAGTGELFF
TRBV7-2 | . | CASSLETGANYGYTF
TRBV4-1 | . | CASRGRGGTEAFF
TRBV7-7 | . | CASSPHKGAETQYF
TRBV7-3 | . | CASSAPGQGTDTQYF
TRBV29-1 | . | CSVGRGQDREQYF
TRBV10-3 | . | CAISGGITNSPLHF
TRBV20-1 | . | CSALQGNEQYF